Below are 31 T cell receptor beta chains sequenced from a single sample in a study of technical replicates of blood from several donors. Only in-frame clones appear in the TCRdb table, and some are missing; sequencing was by immunoSEQ multiplex PCR. The data contain tens of thousands of clones, approximately 95% of them singletons. Sequencing was done on a sample of T cells isolated from PBMCs. These receptors were collected from a human donor in good health.

The V call is TRBV19, the J call TRBJ2-1, with TRBD1 matching over 9 bases. The CDR3 is 13 residues long. V dropped 5 bases and J dropped 5; count of bases not matched to a gene: 1. Per germline, CDR1 LNHDA and CDR2 SQIVND (reference sequence). As DNA, the CDR3 is TGTGCCAGTAGTTGGGACAGGGACAATGAGCAGTTCTTC. It encodes CASSWDRDNEQFF.

The CDR3 protein is CASSQGASGMSIEQFF. CDR3 in DNA: TGCGCCAGCAGCCAAGGGGCTAGCGGGATGAGTATTGAGCAGTTCTTC. The genes are TRBV4-3 and TRBJ2-1; 9 positions agree with TRBD2. The CDR3 length is 16 residues. Losses at the gene ends were 1 base for V and 9 bases for J; bases not matched to a gene: 10. Germline V gene sequence: CDR1 LGHNA, CDR2 YSLEER.

This chain connects TRBV6-1 to TRBJ2-5, with 7 bases that match TRBD1. Germline V CDR1 and CDR2: MNHNS, SASEGT. Trimming at V came to 7 bases and at J to 5 bases, leaving 7 bases not matched to a gene. This CDR3 is 13 amino acids long. The DNA for the CDR3 is TGTGCCAGCACTTTAGACAGGGAGGAGACCCAGTACTTC. It translates to CASTLDREETQYF.

V gene TRBV25-1 combines with J gene TRBJ2-5, with D perhaps matching TRBD2 (5 bases). The CDR3 has 14 residues. Per germline, CDR1 MGHDK and CDR2 SYGVNS. V was trimmed by 6 bases and J by 5 bases, leaving 16 bases between them. The CDR3 sequence is CASSASGPGETQYF. CDR3 DNA: TGTGCCAGCAGCGCGAGCGGCCCCGGGGAGACCCAGTACTTC.

The genes are TRBV7-2 and TRBJ1-2; D uncertain. CDR1 is SGHTA, CDR2 FQGNSA, per germline. The V end lost 8 bases, the J end lost 5 bases, and 9 bases lay between the germline ends. CDR3 length equals 11 residues. Here the CDR3 DNA reads TGTGCCAGCTACGGAGTGTATGGCTACACCTTC. Translated: CASYGVYGYTF. Together with reference TRBV7-2 and TRBJ1-2, the CDR3 gives the full variable domain: GAGVSQSPSNKVTEKGKDVELRCDPISGHTALYWYRQSLGQGLEFLIYFQGNSAPDKSGLPSDRFSAERTGGSVSTLTIQRTQQEDSAVYLCASYGVYGYTFGSGTRLTVV.

The chain combines TRBV2 with TRBJ2-4, with D unclear. Germline V CDR1 and CDR2: SNHLY, FYNNEI. The CDR3 spans 13 residues. Trimming left V 6 bases short and J 3 bases short, with 9 bases between. Here the CDR3 DNA reads TGTGCCAGCAGGTCCCTAGTCAAAAACATTCAGTACTTC. Protein product: CASRSLVKNIQYF.

The chain combines TRBV27 with TRBJ2-1; TRBD2 aligns across 10 bases. There are 14 residues in the CDR3. Germline V gene lookup returns CDR1 MNHEY and CDR2 SMNVEV (reference sequence). V was pared by 9 bases and J by 5 bases, with 7 bases of the junction left unmatched. CDR3 amino acids: CASLRAGGDNEQFF. In DNA, the CDR3 is TGTGCCAGTCTAAGAGCGGGAGGGGACAATGAGCAGTTCTTC.

V usage is TRBV11-3 and J usage is TRBJ2-7; TRBD2 aligns across 11 bases. The junction had 2 bases not matched to a gene; V was cut back by 3 bases and J by 1 base. The germline CDR1 and CDR2 sequences are SGHNT and YENEEA. The CDR3 totals 15 residues. The CDR3 DNA is TGTGCCAGCAGCTTCACTAGCGGGAGATCCTACGAGCAGTACTTC. Translated, it gives CASSFTSGRSYEQYF. The full variable domain, its missing parts supplied by reference TRBV11-3 and TRBJ2-7, is EAGVVQSPRYKIIEKKQPVAFWCNPISGHNTLYWYLQNLGQGPELLIRYENEEAVDDSQLPKDRFSAERLKGVDSTLKIQPAELGDSAVYLCASSFTSGRSYEQYFGPGTRLTVT.

The rearrangement uses TRBV5-1 and TRBJ2-5, with TRBD2 matching over 7 bases. CDR3 length equals 13 residues. The junction had 8 bases not matched to a gene; V was cut back by 7 bases and J by 5 bases. Germline values: CDR1 SGHRS, CDR2 YFSETQ. The CDR3 DNA reads TGCGCCAGCGGTGTGGGAGGGCTGGAGACCCAGTACTTC. Amino acids: CASGVGGLETQYF.

The chain couples TRBV19 to TRBJ2-7, with 7 bases identical to TRBD2. The CDR3 runs to 14 residues. V shed 5 bases and J 0 bases; nucleotides not matched to a gene: 4. The germline V gene encodes CDR1 LNHDA and CDR2 SQIVND (reference sequence). The CDR3 DNA reads as TGTGCCAGTAGTTGGCGGGAGCACTCCTACGAGCAGTACTTC. Residues: CASSWREHSYEQYF.

V is TRBV4-1 and J is TRBJ2-7; 7 nucleotides line up with TRBD1. The J segment lost 3 bases and the V segment lost 3 bases, leaving 5 bases of the junction unmatched. CDR1 and CDR2 (germline): MGHRA, YSYEKL. The CDR3 is 14 amino acids. CDR3 protein: CASSHGQVYYEQYF. The CDR3 nucleotides read TGCGCCAGCAGCCATGGACAGGTGTACTACGAGCAGTACTTC.

J is TRBJ2-4 and V is TRBV4-2, with 9 positions matching TRBD2. The V gene end was trimmed by 2 bases and the J gene end by 4 bases; junction bases not matched to a gene: 9. Germline CDR1 LGHNA, CDR2 YNFKEQ. This CDR3 contains 17 residues. CDR3 amino acids: CASSQIRLADIKNIQYF. In nucleotides, the CDR3 is TGTGCCAGCAGCCAAATAAGACTAGCGGATATTAAAAACATTCAGTACTTC.

V is TRBV28 and J is TRBJ1-3; 9 bases are a match to TRBD1. Germline loops: CDR1 MDHEN, CDR2 SYDVKM. This CDR3 spans 14 amino acids. Trimming removed 8 bases from V and 4 bases from J; junction bases left unmatched: 6. The CDR3 DNA follows: TGTGCCAGCGACAGGGGGGATAGAGGAAACACCATATATTTT. Its translation: CASDRGDRGNTIYF.

This chain links TRBV30 with TRBJ2-3; weak D call: TRBD2 (5 bases). The CDR3 totals 14 residues. V shed 3 bases and J shed 2 bases, with 12 bases lying between them. Germline CDR1 and CDR2: GTSNPN and SVGIG (reference sequence). This CDR3 reads CAWSDREITDTQYF. CDR3 sequence (DNA): TGTGCCTGGAGCGACCGGGAAATCACAGATACGCAGTATTTT.

The genes are TRBV6-5 and TRBJ2-7; the match to TRBD2 covers 12 bases. With 7 bases clipped from V and 3 bases from J, the junction kept 7 bases outside the gene matches. Germline V lookup: CDR1 MNHEY, CDR2 SVGAGI. The CDR3 covers 15 residues. The CDR3 DNA reads TGTGCCAGCACCCAGGGACTAGCGGGCTTCTACGAGCAGTACTTC. Translation gives CASTQGLAGFYEQYF.

The V gene is TRBV7-2, the J gene TRBJ2-5; TRBD2 matches at 8 bases. The J segment lost 5 bases and the V segment lost 1 base, leaving 12 bases of the junction unmatched. The CDR3 contains 17 residues. Germline V gives CDR1 SGHTA, CDR2 FQGNSA. In DNA form, the CDR3 reads TGTGCCAGCAGCTTAGTACAAGCGGGAGATTTAAGGGAGACCCAGTACTTC. It codes for CASSLVQAGDLRETQYF.

The chain couples TRBV28 to TRBJ2-7; a weak D match, TRBD2 (5 bases). The germline V gene encodes CDR1 MDHEN and CDR2 SYDVKM. The CDR3 covers 15 residues. The ends were cut back, 8 bases at V and 2 bases at J, with 19 bases in the middle. This CDR3 reads CASRRVRETTYEQYF. CDR3 bases: TGTGCCAGCCGTAGGGTACGAGAGACTACCTACGAGCAGTACTTC.

The chain links TRBV7-6 to TRBJ2-1; possible D gene TRBD2, 5 bases. The CDR3 is made up of 15 amino acids. V was cut by 1 base and J by 6 bases, with 13 bases left in between. Germline lookup yields CDR1 SGHVS and CDR2 FNYEAQ. This CDR3 reads CASSLVASLTNEQFF. CDR3 nucleotide sequence: TGTGCCAGCAGCTTAGTGGCTAGCCTCACCAATGAGCAGTTCTTC.

The chain joins TRBV7-9 to TRBJ2-7; tentatively, D is TRBD1 (5 bases). The germline CDR1 and CDR2 sequences are SEHNR and FQNEAQ (reference sequence). The V end lost 4 bases, the J end lost 3 bases, and 16 bases lay between the germline ends. The CDR3 contains 15 residues. CDR3 nucleotide sequence: TGTGCCAGCAGCTACACCGGGTCCCAGGGCTACGAGCAGTACTTC. It specifies CASSYTGSQGYEQYF.

The gene calls are TRBV6-1 and TRBJ2-1; the D gene is possibly TRBD2 (5 bases). The CDR3 loop spans 15 amino acids. V was trimmed by 4 bases and J by 6 bases, leaving 16 bases between them. Per the germline V gene, CDR1 is MNHNS and CDR2 is SASEGT. The CDR3 region is CASSVVAGKGNEQFF. The CDR3 DNA reads as TGTGCCAGCAGTGTTGTGGCGGGTAAGGGCAATGAGCAGTTCTTC.

V and J are TRBV5-8 and TRBJ2-5; tentative D call: TRBD1 (6 bases). V was trimmed by 1 base and J by 4 bases, leaving 8 bases between them. Germline V gene data show CDR1 as SGHTS and CDR2 as YDEGEE. This CDR3 has 13 residues. As DNA, the CDR3 is TGTGCCAGCAGCTTGAGGGGGACAGAGACCCAGTACTTC. This translates into CASSLRGTETQYF.

This clone was found once. The genes are TRBV30 and TRBJ2-2, with 7 bases identical to TRBD2. Germline CDR1 reads GTSNPN; CDR2 reads SVGIG (reference sequence). With V trimmed by 2 bases and J by 7 bases, 7 bases remained unmatched. This CDR3 contains 14 residues. CDR3 sequence reads: CAWSRGRAVGELFF. In DNA, the CDR3 is TGTGCCTGGAGTCGCGGGAGAGCGGTCGGGGAGCTGTTTTTT.

The rearrangement joins TRBV2 to TRBJ1-1, with a weak D call TRBD1 (6 bases). Germline-derived CDR1 and CDR2 are SNHLY and FYNNEI. The V end lost 10 bases, the J end lost 0 bases, and 12 bases lay between the germline ends. This CDR3 spans 13 amino acids. The CDR3 sequence: CATDRKMNTEAFF. CDR3 sequence (DNA): TGTGCCACCGACAGGAAAATGAACACTGAAGCTTTCTTT.

CDR3 in DNA: TGCGCCAGCAGCCAACAAACGGGACACTGGAACACTGAAGCTTTCTTT. Amino acid sequence: CASSQQTGHWNTEAFF. J is TRBJ1-1 and V is TRBV4-3; D is possibly TRBD1 (6 bases). The germline gives CDR1 LGHNA, CDR2 YSLEER. Trimming stripped 2 bases from V and 1 base from J, with 14 bases between. The CDR3 is 16 amino acids.

The chain links TRBV7-2 to TRBJ1-5; TRBD1 is a possible D gene (5 bases). This CDR3 has 14 amino acids. V was trimmed by 5 bases and J by 6 bases, leaving 14 bases between them. The germline V gene has CDR1 SGHTA and CDR2 FQGNSA. This CDR3 is CASSPPGVGQPQHF. CDR3 sequence (DNA): TGTGCCAGCAGCCCCCCGGGGGTGGGTCAGCCCCAGCATTTT.

The V gene is TRBV27, the J gene TRBJ2-2; 8 bases agree with TRBD2. V shed 3 bases, J shed 5 bases, and the junction held 5 bases outside the gene matches. The germline CDR1 and CDR2 sequences are MNHEY and SMNVEV (reference sequence). CDR3 size: 15 residues. In DNA, the CDR3 is TGTGCCAGCAGTTTCAGCGGGAGTGGTACCGGGGAGCTGTTTTTT. Protein product: CASSFSGSGTGELFF.

The rearrangement joins TRBV29-1 to TRBJ1-3; perhaps TRBD1 as D (6 bases). The CDR3 covers 14 residues. Trimming shortened V by 2 bases and J by 4 bases, and 12 bases separated the two germline ends. CDR1 SQVTM and CDR2 ANQGSEA come from the germline V gene. CDR3 amino acids: CSVENRTEGNTIYF. The CDR3 nucleotides read TGCAGCGTTGAAAATCGGACAGAGGGAAACACCATATATTTT. Full variable domain (outside the CDR3, taken from reference TRBV29-1 and TRBJ1-3): SAVISQKPSRDICQRGTSLTIQCQVDSQVTMMFWYRQQPGQSLTLIATANQGSEATYESGFVIDKFPISRPNLTFSTLTVSNMSPEDSSIYLCSVENRTEGNTIYFGEGSWLTVV.

The rearrangement uses TRBV4-1 and TRBJ2-1; D unresolved. The V gene's germline CDR1 is MGHRA and CDR2 YSYEKL. The CDR3 is 18 residues long. V lost 4 bases, J lost 4 bases, and 23 bases lay in between. This CDR3 reads CASSPENLAVGYYNEQFF. The CDR3 DNA reads as TGCGCCAGCAGCCCAGAGAACCTTGCGGTTGGCTATTACAATGAGCAGTTCTTC.

The CDR3 DNA follows: TGTGCCAGTAGCCTGATAGCGGGAGCTTACAATGAGCAGTTCTTC. It is translated as CASSLIAGAYNEQFF. The chain has TRBV19 and TRBJ2-1; the match to TRBD2 covers 9 bases. Germline V gene lookup returns CDR1 LNHDA and CDR2 SQIVND (reference sequence). This CDR3 is 15 amino acids long. V gave up 6 bases and J gave up 4 bases; unmatched junction bases: 7.

The rearrangement uses TRBV7-3 and TRBJ1-1; D not certain. The CDR3 runs 16 residues. Trimming left V 2 bases short and J 1 base short, with 14 bases between. Per germline, CDR1 SGHTA and CDR2 FQGTGA. CDR3 residues: CASSLVISCPNTEAFF. The CDR3, as DNA: TGTGCCAGCAGCTTAGTCATTAGCTGCCCGAACACTGAAGCTTTCTTT.

The chain uses TRBV9 and TRBJ2-7, with TRBD2 matching over 14 bases. The CDR3 covers 15 residues. Germline loops: CDR1 SGDLS, CDR2 YYNGEE. The V gene end was trimmed by 2 bases and the J gene end by 3 bases; junction bases not matched to a gene: 1. CDR3 region: CASSVGLAGDYEQYF. As DNA, the CDR3 is TGTGCCAGCAGCGTGGGACTAGCGGGAGACTACGAGCAGTACTTC.